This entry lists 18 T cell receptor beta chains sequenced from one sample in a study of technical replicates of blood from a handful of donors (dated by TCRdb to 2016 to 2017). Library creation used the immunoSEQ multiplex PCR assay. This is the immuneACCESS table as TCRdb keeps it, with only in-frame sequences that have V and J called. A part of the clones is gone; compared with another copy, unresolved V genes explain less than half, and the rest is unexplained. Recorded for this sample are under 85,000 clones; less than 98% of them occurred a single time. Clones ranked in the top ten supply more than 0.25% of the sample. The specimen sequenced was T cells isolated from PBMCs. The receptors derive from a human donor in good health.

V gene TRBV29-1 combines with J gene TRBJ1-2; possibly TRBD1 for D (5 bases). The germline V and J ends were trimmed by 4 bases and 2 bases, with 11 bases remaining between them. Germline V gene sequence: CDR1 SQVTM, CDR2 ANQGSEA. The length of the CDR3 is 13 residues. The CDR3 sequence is CSVVWQGNYGYTF. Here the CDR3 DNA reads TGCAGCGTTGTTTGGCAGGGAAACTATGGCTACACCTTC.

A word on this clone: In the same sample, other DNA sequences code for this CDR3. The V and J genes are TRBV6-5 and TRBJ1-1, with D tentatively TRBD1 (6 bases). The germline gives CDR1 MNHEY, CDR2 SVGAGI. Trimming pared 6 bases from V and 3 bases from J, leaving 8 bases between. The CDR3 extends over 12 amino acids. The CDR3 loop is CASSRGDTEAFF. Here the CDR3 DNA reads TGTGCCAGCAGCAGGGGTGACACTGAAGCTTTCTTT.

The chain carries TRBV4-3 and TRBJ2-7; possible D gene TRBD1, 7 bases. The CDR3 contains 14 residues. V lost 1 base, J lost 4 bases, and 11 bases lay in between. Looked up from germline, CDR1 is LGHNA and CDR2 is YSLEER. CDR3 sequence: CASSQAPGGYEQYF. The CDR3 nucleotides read TGCGCCAGCAGCCAAGCCCCAGGGGGGTACGAGCAGTACTTC.

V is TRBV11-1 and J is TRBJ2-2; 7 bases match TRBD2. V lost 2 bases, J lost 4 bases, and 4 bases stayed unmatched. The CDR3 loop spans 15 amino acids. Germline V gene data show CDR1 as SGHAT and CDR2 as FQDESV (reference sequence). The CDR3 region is CASSLLAEGTGELFF. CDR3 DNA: TGTGCCAGCAGCTTACTAGCGGAGGGCACCGGGGAGCTGTTTTTT.

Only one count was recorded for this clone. Written as DNA, the CDR3 is TGTGCCAGCAGTGAAGTGGGAGCTTACGAGCAGTACTTC. Amino acid sequence: CASSEVGAYEQYF. The rearrangement links TRBV6-1 to TRBJ2-7, with D possibly TRBD2 on 5 matching bases. V dropped 1 base and J dropped 4 bases, with 8 bases sitting between them. CDR1 MNHNS and CDR2 SASEGT come from the germline V gene. The CDR3 spans 13 residues.

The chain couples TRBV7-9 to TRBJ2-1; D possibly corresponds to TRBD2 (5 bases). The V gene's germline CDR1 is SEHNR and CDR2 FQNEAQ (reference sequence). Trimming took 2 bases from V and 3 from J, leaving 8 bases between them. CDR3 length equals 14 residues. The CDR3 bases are TGTGCCAGCAGCTTACGCGGGTTCTACAATGAGCAGTTCTTC. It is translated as CASSLRGFYNEQFF.

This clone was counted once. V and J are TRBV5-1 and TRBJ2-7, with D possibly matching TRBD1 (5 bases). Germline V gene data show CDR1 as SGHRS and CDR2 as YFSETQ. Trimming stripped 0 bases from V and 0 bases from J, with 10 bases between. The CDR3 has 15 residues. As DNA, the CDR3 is TGCGCCAGCAGCTTGGAGGGGCCTCCCTCCTACGAGCAGTACTTC. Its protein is CASSLEGPPSYEQYF.

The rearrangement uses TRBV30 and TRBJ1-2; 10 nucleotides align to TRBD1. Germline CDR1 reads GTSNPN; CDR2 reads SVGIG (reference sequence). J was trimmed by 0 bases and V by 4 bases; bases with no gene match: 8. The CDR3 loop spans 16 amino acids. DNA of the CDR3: TGTGCCTGGACTTATTTCGGGACAGGGGCTAACTATGGCTACACCTTC. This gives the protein CAWTYFGTGANYGYTF.

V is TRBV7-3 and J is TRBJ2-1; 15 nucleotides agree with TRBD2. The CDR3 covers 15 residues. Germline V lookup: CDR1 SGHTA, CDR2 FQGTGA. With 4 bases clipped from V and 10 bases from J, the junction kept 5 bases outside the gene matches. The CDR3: CASSSGLAGGREQFF. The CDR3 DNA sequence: TGTGCCAGCAGCTCGGGACTAGCGGGAGGAAGGGAGCAGTTCTTC. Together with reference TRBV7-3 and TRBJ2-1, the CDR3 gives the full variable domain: GAGVSQTPSNKVTEKGKYVELRCDPISGHTALYWYRQSLGQGPEFLIYFQGTGAADDSGLPNDRFFAVRPEGSVSTLKIQRTERGDSAVYLCASSSGLAGGREQFFGPGTRLTVL.

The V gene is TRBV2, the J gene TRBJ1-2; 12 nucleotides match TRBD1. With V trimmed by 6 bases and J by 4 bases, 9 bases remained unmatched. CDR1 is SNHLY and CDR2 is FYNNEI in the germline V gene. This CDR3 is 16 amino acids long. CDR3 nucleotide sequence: TGTGCCAGCAGCTGGGACAGGGGGCAAACCTTCTATGGCTACACCTTC. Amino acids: CASSWDRGQTFYGYTF.

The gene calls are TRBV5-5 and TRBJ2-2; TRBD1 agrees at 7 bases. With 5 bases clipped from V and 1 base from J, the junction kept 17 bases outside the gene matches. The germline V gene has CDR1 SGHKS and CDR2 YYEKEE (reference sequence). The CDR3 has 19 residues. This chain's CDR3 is CASSSPGQPKVGNTGELFF. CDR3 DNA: TGTGCCAGCAGTTCGCCGGGACAGCCTAAAGTGGGGAACACCGGGGAGCTGTTTTTT. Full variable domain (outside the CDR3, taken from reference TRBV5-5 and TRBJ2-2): DAGVTQSPTHLIKTRGQQVTLRCSPISGHKSVSWYQQVLGQGPQFIFQYYEKEERGRGNFPDRFSARQFPNYSSELNVNALLLGDSALYLCASSSPGQPKVGNTGELFFGEGSRLTVL.

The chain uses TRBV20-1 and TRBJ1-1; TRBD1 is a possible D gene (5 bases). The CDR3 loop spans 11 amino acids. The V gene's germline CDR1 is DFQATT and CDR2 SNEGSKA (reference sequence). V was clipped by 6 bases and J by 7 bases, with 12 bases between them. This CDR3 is CSAVGGGEAFF. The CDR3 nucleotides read TGCAGTGCAGTGGGGGGGGGTGAAGCTTTCTTT.

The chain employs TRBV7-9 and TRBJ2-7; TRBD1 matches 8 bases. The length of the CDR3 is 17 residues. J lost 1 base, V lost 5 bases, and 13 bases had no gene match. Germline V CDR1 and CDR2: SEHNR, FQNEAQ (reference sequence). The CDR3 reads CASSATGQGAKSYEQYF. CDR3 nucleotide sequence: TGTGCCAGCAGCGCAACTGGCCAGGGGGCGAAGTCCTACGAGCAGTACTTC.

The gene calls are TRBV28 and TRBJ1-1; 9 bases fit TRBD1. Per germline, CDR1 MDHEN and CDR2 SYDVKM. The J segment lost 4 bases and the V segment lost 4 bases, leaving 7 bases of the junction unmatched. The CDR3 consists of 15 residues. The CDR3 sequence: CASSSRTGVSTEAFF. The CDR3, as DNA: TGTGCCAGCAGTTCCAGGACAGGGGTTAGCACTGAAGCTTTCTTT. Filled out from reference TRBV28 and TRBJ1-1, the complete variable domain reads DVKVTQSSRYLVKRTGEKVFLECVQDMDHENMFWYRQDPGLGLRLIYFSYDVKMKEKGDIPEGYSVSREKKERFSLILESASTNQTSMYLCASSSRTGVSTEAFFGQGTRLTVV.

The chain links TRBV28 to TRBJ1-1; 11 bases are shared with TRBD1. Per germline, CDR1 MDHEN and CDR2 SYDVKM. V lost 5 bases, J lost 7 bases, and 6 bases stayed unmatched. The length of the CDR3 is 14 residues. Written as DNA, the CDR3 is TGTGCCAGCAGTGGAGGACAGGGGGCGTTTGAAGCTTTCTTT. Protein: CASSGGQGAFEAFF.

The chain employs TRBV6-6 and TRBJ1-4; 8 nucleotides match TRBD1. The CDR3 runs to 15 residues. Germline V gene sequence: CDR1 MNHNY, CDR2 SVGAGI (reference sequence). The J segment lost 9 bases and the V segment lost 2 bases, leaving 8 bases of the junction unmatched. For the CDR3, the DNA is TGTGCCAGCAGTTACGCACCGGGACAGGATAAAAAACTGTTTTTT. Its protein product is CASSYAPGQDKKLFF.

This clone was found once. CDR3 loop: CASSGSPDTQYF. CDR3 sequence (DNA): TGTGCCAGCAGCGGGAGTCCGGATACGCAGTATTTT. The V and J genes are TRBV7-8 and TRBJ2-3, with D possibly matching TRBD2 (5 bases). Per the germline V gene, CDR1 is SGHVS and CDR2 is FQNEAQ. The CDR3 sequence is 12 residues long. The V end lost 5 bases, the J end lost 6 bases, and 9 bases lay between the germline ends.

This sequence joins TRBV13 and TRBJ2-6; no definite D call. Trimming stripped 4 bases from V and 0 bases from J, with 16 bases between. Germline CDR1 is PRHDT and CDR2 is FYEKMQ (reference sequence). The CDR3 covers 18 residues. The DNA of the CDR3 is TGTGCCAGCAGCTCCTGGGCCCTACTTAGCTCTGGGGCCAACGTCCTGACTTTC. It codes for CASSSWALLSSGANVLTF.